One sample yielded the 30 T cell receptor beta chains listed below, sequenced in a study of cytomegalovirus exposure and HLA in healthy donors. It was with 60 Vbeta and 13 Jbeta primers that the PCR ran. Measured with immunoSEQ multiplex PCR; TCRdb has only the in-frame clones, and not every one. This table has 100,000 to 150,000 clones, about 73% appearing once. Sequenced: PBMCs. These TCRs come from a middle-aged woman in good health and CMV-seronegative.

The chain links TRBV28 to TRBJ1-1; the D is unclear. Trimming shortened V by 1 base and J by 0 bases, and 15 bases separated the two germline ends. From germline, CDR1 is MDHEN and CDR2 SYDVKM. The length of the CDR3 is 17 residues. In nucleotides, the CDR3 is TGTGCCAGCAGTTTATCATCCCCCGGGGTCATGAACACTGAAGCTTTCTTT. Amino acids: CASSLSSPGVMNTEAFF.

CDR3 region: CASSLLQGSTDTQYF. CDR3 bases: TGCGCCAGCAGCTTGCTGCAGGGTAGCACAGATACGCAGTATTTT. V is TRBV5-1 and J is TRBJ2-3; perhaps TRBD1 as D (5 bases). Germline values: CDR1 SGHRS, CDR2 YFSETQ. Trimming removed 1 base from V and 0 bases from J, with 9 bases in between. CDR3 length: 15 amino acids.

This chain links TRBV4-1 with TRBJ1-1; D may be TRBD1 (6 bases). V gave up 1 base and J gave up 3 bases, with 12 bases separating them. Germline V gene sequence: CDR1 MGHRA, CDR2 YSYEKL. CDR3 length: 15 amino acids. CDR3 residues: CASSQALTGYTEAFF. Here the CDR3 DNA reads TGCGCCAGCAGCCAAGCCTTGACAGGTTACACTGAAGCTTTCTTT.

This clone was recorded only once. The chain couples TRBV5-4 to TRBJ2-5; TRBD2 matches at 9 bases. CDR1 is SGHNT and CDR2 is YYREEE in the germline V gene (reference sequence). The CDR3 spans 17 residues. J was trimmed by 1 base and V by 3 bases; bases with no gene match: 10. CDR3: CASSSSGGRAGQETQYF. DNA for the CDR3: TGTGCCAGCAGCTCCTCTGGCGGGAGGGCCGGCCAAGAGACCCAGTACTTC. Looking up the rest from reference TRBV5-4 and TRBJ2-5 gives the full variable domain: ETGVTQSPTHLIKTRGQQVTLRCSSQSGHNTVSWYQQALGQGPQFIFQYYREEENGRGNFPPRFSGLQFPNYSSELNVNALELDDSALYLCASSSSGGRAGQETQYFGPGTRLLVL.

The DNA for the CDR3 is TGTGCCAGTGGAGGACAGGGGGCGCGCTTTGCTGAAAAACTGTTTTTT. Encoded protein: CASGGQGARFAEKLFF. The chain joins TRBV28 to TRBJ1-4, with 11 bases that match TRBD1. Germline V gene sequence: CDR1 MDHEN, CDR2 SYDVKM. CDR3 size: 16 residues. Germline trimming cut 9 bases from V and 7 bases from J; bases unmatched to any gene: 13.

The chain carries TRBV5-4 and TRBJ2-3, with D possibly matching TRBD2 (5 bases). There are 14 residues in the CDR3. Germline assignment: CDR1 SGHNT and CDR2 YYREEE (reference sequence). Trimming took 3 bases from V and 6 from J, leaving 14 bases between them. The CDR3 is CASSYEGPGDTQYF. The CDR3 nucleotides are TGTGCCAGCAGCTATGAGGGCCCGGGGGATACGCAGTATTTT. Supplemented by reference TRBV5-4 and TRBJ2-3, the full variable domain reads ETGVTQSPTHLIKTRGQQVTLRCSSQSGHNTVSWYQQALGQGPQFIFQYYREEENGRGNFPPRFSGLQFPNYSSELNVNALELDDSALYLCASSYEGPGDTQYFGPGTRLTVL.

This rearrangement joins TRBV10-3 to TRBJ1-1; possibly TRBD1 for D (6 bases). CDR3 length: 15 amino acids. Per germline, CDR1 ENHRY and CDR2 SYGVKD. V dropped 4 bases and J dropped 2 bases, with 14 bases sitting between them. The CDR3 coding sequence is TGTGCCATCAGTGGGATCGGGACACGAAACACTGAAGCTTTCTTT. Its translation is CAISGIGTRNTEAFF.

This clone was recorded once. The chain employs TRBV28 and TRBJ1-5; D gene uncertain. Trimming stripped 6 bases from V and 4 bases from J, with 13 bases between. Germline V gene sequence: CDR1 MDHEN, CDR2 SYDVKM. The length of the CDR3 is 14 residues. The CDR3 nucleotides read TGTGCCAGCAGCTTAGCGGGTAGTAATCAGCCCCAGCATTTT. Translated: CASSLAGSNQPQHF.

Worth noting for this clone: At the DNA level, this CDR3 is encoded by other sequences in the same sample as well. The chain combines TRBV28 with TRBJ2-1; 13 bases match TRBD2. Germline V CDR1 and CDR2: MDHEN, SYDVKM. This CDR3 contains 14 residues. The J segment lost 8 bases and the V segment lost 4 bases, leaving 2 bases of the junction unmatched. For the CDR3, the DNA is TGTGCCAGCAGTTGGACTAGCGGGGGCTATGAGCAGTTCTTC. Amino acid sequence: CASSWTSGGYEQFF.

To note about this clone: The sample holds other DNA sequences that translate to the same CDR3. DNA of the CDR3: TGTGCCAGCAGTGAGGGGCTTTTACCCTACAATGAGCAGTTCTTC. Its protein is CASSEGLLPYNEQFF. This chain joins TRBV25-1 and TRBJ2-1; a weak D match, TRBD1 (5 bases). Germline lookup yields CDR1 MGHDK and CDR2 SYGVNS. Trimming removed 3 bases from V and 2 bases from J, with 11 bases in between. This CDR3 has 15 amino acids.

The chain is built from TRBV2 and TRBJ1-2; a possible D gene is TRBD1 (5 bases). The CDR3 runs 17 residues. Germline values: CDR1 SNHLY, CDR2 FYNNEI. The V and J ends lost 1 base and 3 bases respectively, with 18 bases between them. The CDR3 bases are TGTGCCAGCAGTGAAGGGGGTGGAGGGGTCCTATACTATGGCTACACCTTC. This encodes CASSEGGGGVLYYGYTF.

The chain carries TRBV5-6 and TRBJ1-1; 7 bases line up with TRBD1. V lost 2 bases and J lost 1; bases outside the gene matches: 5. CDR3 length: 15 amino acids. Looked up from germline, CDR1 is SGHDT and CDR2 is YYEEEE. The CDR3 here is CASSLGTEWNTEAFF. The DNA of the CDR3 is TGTGCCAGCAGCTTAGGGACAGAGTGGAACACTGAAGCTTTCTTT.

The V and J genes are TRBV7-2 and TRBJ2-2; 9 nucleotides line up with TRBD2. The germline CDR1 and CDR2 sequences are SGHTA and FQGNSA. The CDR3 runs 16 residues. V shed 1 base, J shed 7 bases, and the junction held 7 bases outside the gene matches. Written as DNA, the CDR3 is TGTGCCAGCAGCTTAGTTAGCGGGAGAAGAGGCGGGGAGCTGTTTTTT. It encodes CASSLVSGRRGGELFF.

This rearrangement joins TRBV10-1 to TRBJ2-7; 7 bases match TRBD1. This CDR3 region has 13 residues. The V segment lost 3 bases and the J segment 3 bases; nucleotides outside the gene matches: 2. Germline V CDR1 and CDR2: WNHNN, SYGVQD (reference sequence). The DNA for the CDR3 is TGCGCCAGCAGTGAAGGGACAGACTACGAGCAGTACTTC. Protein product: CASSEGTDYEQYF.

A word on this clone: Germline and junction disagree at one end, which may indicate a read error. This chain uses TRBV5-6 with TRBJ1-1, with 7 bases fitting TRBD1. The CDR3 loop spans 13 amino acids. Germline values: CDR1 SGHDT, CDR2 YYEEEE. CDR3 protein: CASSIGQAVGVSF. The CDR3 bases are TGTGCCAGCAGCATAGGACAGGCGGTCGGGGTGTCCTTT.

In its sample, this clone was seen a few times. This sequence joins TRBV7-8 and TRBJ1-2; D ambiguous. Germline V gene data show CDR1 as SGHVS and CDR2 as FQNEAQ. The CDR3 totals 15 residues. V lost 0 bases and J lost 0, with 8 bases in between. As DNA, the CDR3 is TGTGCCAGCAGCTTAGCGCCCAGATCTAACTATGGCTACACCTTC. It yields the protein CASSLAPRSNYGYTF. Variable domain in full (rest from reference TRBV7-8 and TRBJ1-2): GAGVSQSPRYKVAKRGQDVALRCDPISGHVSLFWYQQALGQGPEFLTYFQNEAQLDKSGLPSDRFFAERPEGSVSTLKIQRTQQEDSAVYLCASSLAPRSNYGYTFGSGTRLTVV.

The CDR3 region is CASRTDRDGNTIYF. CDR3 in DNA: TGTGCCAGCAGGACCGACAGAGACGGAAACACCATATATTTT. The rearrangement joins TRBV2 to TRBJ1-3; perhaps TRBD1 as D (5 bases). The germline CDR1 and CDR2 sequences are SNHLY and FYNNEI. The CDR3 is 14 residues long. V shed 6 bases and J shed 4 bases, with 13 bases lying between them.

This clone occurred once. The chain links TRBV7-2 to TRBJ2-7; D ambiguous. The V gene lost 5 bases and the J gene lost 4 bases, with 9 bases spanning the gap. This CDR3 has 12 amino acids. Germline V lookup: CDR1 SGHTA, CDR2 FQGNSA. CDR3 DNA sequence: TGTGCCAGCAGCCCAACGGGTTACGAGCAGTACTTC. Its translation: CASSPTGYEQYF. The variable domain in full, with the rest retrieved from reference TRBV7-2 and TRBJ2-7, is GAGVSQSPSNKVTEKGKDVELRCDPISGHTALYWYRQSLGQGLEFLIYFQGNSAPDKSGLPSDRFSAERTGGSVSTLTIQRTQQEDSAVYLCASSPTGYEQYFGPGTRLTVT.

The chain recombines TRBV4-2 with TRBJ2-1; TRBD1 agrees at 9 bases. This CDR3 is 12 amino acids long. The V and J ends lost 11 bases and 6 bases, in that order; junction bases with no gene match: 5. Germline lookup yields CDR1 LGHNA and CDR2 YNFKEQ. The CDR3 nucleotides are TGTGCCGGGACAGGGAGACCCAATGAGCAGTTCTTC. Translated: CAGTGRPNEQFF.

The chain is built from TRBV5-6 and TRBJ1-2, with D tentatively TRBD1 (5 bases). This CDR3 has 15 amino acids. Germline-derived CDR1 and CDR2 are SGHDT and YYEEEE. Between the trimmed V and J ends, which lost 5 bases and 7 bases, there was a span of 21 bases. The CDR3 protein is CASSFPFRGYSGYTF. CDR3 bases: TGTGCCAGCAGTTTTCCCTTTCGGGGGTATAGTGGCTACACCTTC.

This clone was observed a few times. The J gene is TRBJ1-6, the V gene TRBV11-2; the match to TRBD1 covers 7 bases. Germline trimming cut 5 bases from V and 3 bases from J; bases unmatched to any gene: 4. Germline CDR1 reads SGHAT; CDR2 reads FQNNGV. CDR3 length equals 15 residues. The CDR3 nucleotides are TGTGCCAGCAGCGGGACAGCCTTCTATAATTCACCCCTCCACTTT. Translated, it gives CASSGTAFYNSPLHF.

The V gene is TRBV4-3, the J gene TRBJ2-7, with 7 positions matching TRBD2. Germline loops: CDR1 LGHNA, CDR2 YSLEER. The CDR3 consists of 13 residues. The V and J ends lost 0 bases and 7 bases, in that order; junction bases with no gene match: 3. CDR3 bases: TGCGCCAGCAGCCAAGAGTGGCGGGAGGAGCAGTACTTC. Amino acids: CASSQEWREEQYF.

This clone was seen only once. The chain has TRBV2 and TRBJ2-3, with TRBD1 as a possible D gene (6 bases). This CDR3 has 14 residues. Germline CDR1 reads SNHLY; CDR2 reads FYNNEI. Trimming shortened V by 8 bases and J by 1 base, and 13 bases separated the two germline ends. CDR3 bases: TGTGCCAGCGGCCCGGGACACCGCACAGATACGCAGTATTTT. Translating gives CASGPGHRTDTQYF.

The J gene is TRBJ2-3, the V gene TRBV27; 15 nucleotides line up with TRBD2. Looked up from germline, CDR1 is MNHEY and CDR2 is SMNVEV (reference sequence). V lost 5 bases and J lost 4; bases outside the gene matches: 7. This CDR3 contains 17 residues. As DNA, the CDR3 is TGTGCCAGCAGTCCAGGGACTAGCGGGAGGTATCCAGATACGCAGTATTTT. It encodes CASSPGTSGRYPDTQYF.

CDR3 protein: CASLTLDRGKDIQYF. CDR3 sequence (DNA): TGCGCCAGCCTCACCCTGGACAGGGGGAAAGACATTCAGTACTTC. The chain joins TRBV23-1 to TRBJ2-4; 10 nucleotides match TRBD1. TRBV23-1 has ORF status, its function being uncertain. This CDR3 has 15 residues. V shed 8 bases, J shed 8 bases, and the junction held 12 bases outside the gene matches.

J is TRBJ2-7 and V is TRBV7-9; TRBD1 agrees at 9 bases. Germline-derived CDR1 and CDR2 are SEHNR and FQNEAQ (reference sequence). The length of the CDR3 is 15 residues. V shed 6 bases, J shed 2 bases, and the junction held 8 bases outside the gene matches. CDR3: CASRQTGTGTYEQYF. Here the CDR3 DNA reads TGTGCCAGCAGACAAACCGGGACAGGGACCTACGAGCAGTACTTC.

The chain combines TRBV4-1 with TRBJ1-4; D remains unclear. Trimming left V 3 bases short and J 8 bases short, with 16 bases between. Germline CDR1 reads MGHRA; CDR2 reads YSYEKL. The CDR3 has 15 residues. This CDR3 reads CASSHLYEGGEKLFF. The DNA of the CDR3 is TGCGCCAGCAGCCACCTTTACGAAGGAGGGGAAAAACTGTTTTTT.

The rearrangement uses TRBV18 and TRBJ2-5; a possible D gene is TRBD1 (5 bases). This CDR3 contains 14 residues. Germline V gene data show CDR1 as KGHSH and CDR2 as LQKENI. The V end was cut by 3 bases, the J end by 3 bases, with 11 bases between. The CDR3 nucleotides are TGTGCCAGCTCACCGACAGCGTCCAAAGAGACCCAGTACTTC. Protein product: CASSPTASKETQYF. Looking up the rest from reference TRBV18 and TRBJ2-5 gives the full variable domain: NAGVMQNPRHLVRRRGQEARLRCSPMKGHSHVYWYRQLPEEGLKFMVYLQKENIIDESGMPKERFSAEFPKEGPSILRIQQVVRGDSAAYFCASSPTASKETQYFGPGTRLLVL.

This chain links TRBV7-9 with TRBJ2-2; D remains unclear. This CDR3 has 12 amino acids. From germline, CDR1 is SEHNR and CDR2 FQNEAQ (reference sequence). V was trimmed by 3 bases and J by 7 bases, leaving 6 bases between them. The CDR3 DNA sequence: TGTGCCAGCAGCTTTAGTGGCGGGGAGCTGTTTTTT. Protein product: CASSFSGGELFF.

The chain has TRBV28 and TRBJ2-1; 9 bases match TRBD2. CDR1 and CDR2 from the germline V gene are MDHEN and SYDVKM. The CDR3 sequence is 16 residues long. With V trimmed by 1 base and J by 4 bases, 5 bases remained unmatched. The CDR3 DNA is TGTGCCAGCAGTTTATACGCGGGAGGGGCTTACAATGAGCAGTTCTTC. Amino acid sequence: CASSLYAGGAYNEQFF.